The rows below give T cell receptor beta chains drawn from one sample of a study of blood T cells in healthy people across ages. TCRdb re-analysed the 5' RACE reads in MiXCR, keeping a single row per CDR3 protein. The table lists 700,000 to 850,000 distinct CDR3 sequences, 30% to 45% of them singletons, with 13% in the top ten. Sequenced material: blood. These receptors came from a man younger than 35 in good health. Both conserved end residues are part of each CDR3. A D gene is named only where the DNA matches it firmly. Size is omitted from some rows. Given values are once, few, many or a class for expanded clones.

CDR3nt	CDR3aa	abundance	j_gene	v_gene	d_gene
TGTGCCAGCAGTGCGGACAGGGCCAATCAGCCCCAGCATTTT	CASSADRANQPQHF	-	TRBJ1-5	TRBV28	TRBD1
TGCAGCGTTTGTCTTTCAGGGGGCGTAGATACGCAGTATTTT	CSVCLSGGVDTQYF	many	TRBJ2-3	TRBV29-1	TRBD1
TGTGCCAGCAGCCACATTCGACCCGGGACTGGTTGGATGAACACTGAAGCTTTCTTT	CASSHIRPGTGWMNTEAFF	-	TRBJ1-1	TRBV14	-
TGTGCCAGCCGACCTGATCCTTCAACTAATGAAAAACTGTTTTTT	CASRPDPSTNEKLFF	-	TRBJ1-4	TRBV6-6	-
TGCGCCAGCAGCGAAGGACTAGCGGGACGCACAGATACGCAGTATTTT	CASSEGLAGRTDTQYF	-	TRBJ2-3	TRBV5-1	TRBD2
TGTGCCAGCAGAGGAGGATCCTACAGGGGGCGAGATGAAAAACTGTTTTTT	CASRGGSYRGRDEKLFF	few	TRBJ1-4	TRBV2	TRBD1
TGTGCCAGCAGTTTATCGACGGGACAGGTTTATCAGCCCCAGCATTTT	CASSLSTGQVYQPQHF	-	TRBJ1-5	TRBV12-3/TRBV12-4	TRBD1
TGTGCCAGCAGCTTAGTGTTGAAGGGAGGGGTCCAAGAGACCCAGTACTTC	CASSLVLKGGVQETQYF	-	TRBJ2-5	TRBV7-6	TRBD2
TGTGCCAGCAGCTCCAAACCGGGACTAGCAAGAGAGACCCAGTACTTC	CASSSKPGLARETQYF	-	TRBJ2-5	TRBV5-6	TRBD2
TGTGCCAGCGGCCAAGAAGCCGGGGGGGCCTACAATGAGCAGTTCTTC	CASGQEAGGAYNEQFF	-	TRBJ2-1	TRBV4-2	TRBD2
TGTGCCAGCAGCTCCGGGGGTGCTAGCGGACCAGGAGAGACCCAGTACTTC	CASSSGGASGPGETQYF	-	TRBJ2-5	TRBV11-2	TRBD2
TGCGCCAGCAGCCCGGGGACTCCCGCTGGTTCCTACGAGCAGTACTTC	CASSPGTPAGSYEQYF	-	TRBJ2-7	TRBV4-3	-
TGTGCCAGCAGCGAAAGACAGGGCTACTATGGCTACACCTTC	CASSERQGYYGYTF	-	TRBJ1-2	TRBV11-1	TRBD1
TGTGCCAGCAGCCAAGACGCCGGGCGGGGGAGCACAGATACGCAGTATTTT	CASSQDAGRGSTDTQYF	-	TRBJ2-3	TRBV3-1	TRBD2
TGCAGTGCTAGGGGGGGACGGGACCCTAGGCATGAGCAGTACTTC	CSARGGRDPRHEQYF	-	TRBJ2-5	TRBV20-1	-
TGCGCCAGCAGCCAAGATACCGTAATGGACAGAGCTAACTATGGCTACACCTTC	CASSQDTVMDRANYGYTF	few	TRBJ1-2	TRBV4-1	-
TGTGCCAGCAGCCTCCGGGAGGGTTTGATAAATGAGCAGTTCTTC	CASSLREGLINEQFF	many	TRBJ2-1	TRBV7-2	TRBD2
TGCAGTGCATCATCAAACGGGTTCCCCCAAGAGACCCAGTACTTC	CSASSNGFPQETQYF	many	TRBJ2-5	TRBV20-1	-
TGTGCCAGCAGGCGGGCGGGGGGTACTGAAGCTTTCTTT	CASRRAGGTEAFF	once	TRBJ1-1	TRBV12-3/TRBV12-4	-
TGTGCCAGCAGCTTTAAGAATGAAAAACTGTTTTTT	CASSFKNEKLFF	-	TRBJ1-4	TRBV7-9	-
TGTGCCAGCAGCGCCTACAGGGGGTTCACAGATACGCAGTATTTT	CASSAYRGFTDTQYF	-	TRBJ2-3	TRBV7-2	TRBD1
TGTGCCAGCAGCGTAGGAGGCGGCGAAGAGACCCAGTACTTC	CASSVGGGEETQYF	-	TRBJ2-5	TRBV9	-
TGTGCCAGCAGCTTAGCTGGTTACACGCCGGGGGACTATGGCTACACCTTC	CASSLAGYTPGDYGYTF	-	TRBJ1-2	TRBV7-2	-
TGTGCCAGCAGCATCCGAGACAGGGTGGATGGCACCGGGGAGCTGTTTTTT	CASSIRDRVDGTGELFF	-	TRBJ2-2	TRBV9	TRBD1
TGTGCCAGCACCGGCCTAATCAGCGGAGATGGCTACACCTTC	CASTGLISGDGYTF	-	TRBJ1-2	TRBV7-2	-
TGCAGCGTTGCCAAGGTCGATGAAAAACTGTTTTTT	CSVAKVDEKLFF	many	TRBJ1-4	TRBV29-1	-
TGTGCCAGCAGCTTAGCGCAAGGGGGGCAGTATTTT	CASSLAQGGQYF	-	TRBJ2-3	TRBV7-2	-
TGCAGTGCTAGAGATCGGGAGACAGGGATCGACGAGCAGTACTTC	CSARDRETGIDEQYF	-	TRBJ2-7	TRBV20-1	-
TGTGCCAGCAGCTTCGTCCCCCGGGTAGTAAAGCCCCAGCATTTT	CASSFVPRVVKPQHF	-	TRBJ1-5	TRBV7-7	-
TGCAGTGCTATACTTCCTCCGACTAGGTTGGGCACAGATACGCAGTATTTT	CSAILPPTRLGTDTQYF	-	TRBJ2-3	TRBV20-1	-
TGTGCCAGCAGCTCCGAGCGGGAGGGCCCTAGCACAGATACGCAGTATTTT	CASSSEREGPSTDTQYF	-	TRBJ2-3	TRBV5-6	TRBD2
TGTGCCAGCAGCCCCACGTGGGGATTGGACGAAAAACTGTTTTTT	CASSPTWGLDEKLFF	-	TRBJ1-4	TRBV7-2	-
TGTGCCAGCAGCTCGACAGGGACAAACAATGAGCAGTACTTC	CASSSTGTNNEQYF	-	TRBJ2-7	TRBV7-2	TRBD1
TGTGCCAGCAGCTATGACAGGGGTGCCTACGAGCAGTACTTC	CASSYDRGAYEQYF	-	TRBJ2-7	TRBV7-2	TRBD1
TGTGCCAGCAGCGCGAGGACTAGCGGTAGCACAGATACGCAGTATTTT	CASSARTSGSTDTQYF	-	TRBJ2-3	TRBV7-9	TRBD2
TGTGCCAGCAGTGAAGGGCAGGCTTTCTATGGCTACACCTTC	CASSEGQAFYGYTF	-	TRBJ1-2	TRBV2	-
TGTGCCAGCAGTCCCCGGGGGGGCAAAAACATTCAGTACTTC	CASSPRGGKNIQYF	many	TRBJ2-4	TRBV6-2/TRBV6-3	TRBD2
TGTGCCAGTCAAGGACAGGAGGAGTACGAGCAGTACTTC	CASQGQEEYEQYF	-	TRBJ2-7	TRBV6-5	TRBD1
TGTGCCAGCAGGAACGGGGTAGTGGGGGGAGAGACCCAGTACTTC	CASRNGVVGGETQYF	-	TRBJ2-5	TRBV6-5	-
TGTGCCAGCAGGGATGTGGGGGCAGCCTACGAGCAGTACTTC	CASRDVGAAYEQYF	-	TRBJ2-7	TRBV6-1	-
TGCAGCGTCCACGAGGGGGGTTCGGGCACAGATACGCAGTATTTT	CSVHEGGSGTDTQYF	many	TRBJ2-3	TRBV29-1	-
TGCGCCAGCAGCCAAGAGCCGGGAGGGTACACTGAAGCTTTCTTT	CASSQEPGGYTEAFF	-	TRBJ1-1	TRBV4-3	-
TGCGCCAGCAGCTTGGGCCGGTTTGGGAGTCGTCAAAGCAATCAGCCCCAGCATTTT	CASSLGRFGSRQSNQPQHF	-	TRBJ1-5	TRBV5-1	-
TGTGCCAGCAGCTCCCGGGTCCCCAGCTCCTACGAGCAGTACTTC	CASSSRVPSSYEQYF	-	TRBJ2-7	TRBV6-6	-
TGTGCTTCGGCCTCCCCGGGGAACACTGAAGCTTTCTTT	CASASPGNTEAFF	few	TRBJ1-1	TRBV6-6	-